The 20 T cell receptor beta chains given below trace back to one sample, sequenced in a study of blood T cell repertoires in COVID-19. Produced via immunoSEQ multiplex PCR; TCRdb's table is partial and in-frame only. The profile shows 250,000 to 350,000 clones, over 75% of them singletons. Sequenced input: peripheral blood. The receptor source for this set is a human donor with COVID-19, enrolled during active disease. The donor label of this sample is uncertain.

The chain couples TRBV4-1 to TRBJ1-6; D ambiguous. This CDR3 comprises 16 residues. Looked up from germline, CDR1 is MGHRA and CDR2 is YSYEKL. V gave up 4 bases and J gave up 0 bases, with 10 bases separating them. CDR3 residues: CASSRRGSSYNSPLHF. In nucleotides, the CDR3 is TGCGCCAGCAGCCGAAGAGGAAGCTCCTATAATTCACCCCTCCACTTT.

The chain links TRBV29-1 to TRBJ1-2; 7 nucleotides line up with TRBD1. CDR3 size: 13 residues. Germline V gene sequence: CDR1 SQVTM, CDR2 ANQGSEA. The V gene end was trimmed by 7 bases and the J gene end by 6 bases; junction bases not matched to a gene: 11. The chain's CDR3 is CSAYPTGSHGYTF. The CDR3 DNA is TGCAGCGCATACCCGACAGGGAGCCATGGCTACACCTTC.

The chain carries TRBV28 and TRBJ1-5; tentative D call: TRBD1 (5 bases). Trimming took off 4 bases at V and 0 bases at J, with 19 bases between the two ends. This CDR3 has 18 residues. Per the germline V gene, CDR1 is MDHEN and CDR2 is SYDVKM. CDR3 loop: CASSYSTTVPYSNQPQHF. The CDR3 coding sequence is TGTGCCAGCAGTTACTCCACGACAGTCCCATATAGCAATCAGCCCCAGCATTTT.

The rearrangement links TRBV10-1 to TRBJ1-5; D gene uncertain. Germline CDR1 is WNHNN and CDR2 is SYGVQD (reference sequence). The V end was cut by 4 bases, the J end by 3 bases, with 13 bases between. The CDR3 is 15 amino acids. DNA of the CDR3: TGCGCCAGCAGTGGGCGGCCAGTACCCAATCAGCCCCAGCATTTT. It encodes CASSGRPVPNQPQHF.

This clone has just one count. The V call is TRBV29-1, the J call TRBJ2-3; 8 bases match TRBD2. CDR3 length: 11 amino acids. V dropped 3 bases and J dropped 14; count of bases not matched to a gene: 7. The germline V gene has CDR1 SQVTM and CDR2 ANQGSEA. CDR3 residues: CSVDGGTRPYF. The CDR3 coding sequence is TGCAGCGTTGATGGCGGGACTAGGCCGTATTTT.

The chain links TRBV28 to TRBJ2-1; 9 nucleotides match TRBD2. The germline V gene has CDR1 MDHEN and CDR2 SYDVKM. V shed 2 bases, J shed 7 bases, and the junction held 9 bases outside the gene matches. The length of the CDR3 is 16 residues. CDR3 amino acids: CASSLVEREVGNEQFF. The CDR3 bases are TGTGCCAGCAGTTTAGTCGAGCGGGAGGTAGGGAATGAGCAGTTCTTC.

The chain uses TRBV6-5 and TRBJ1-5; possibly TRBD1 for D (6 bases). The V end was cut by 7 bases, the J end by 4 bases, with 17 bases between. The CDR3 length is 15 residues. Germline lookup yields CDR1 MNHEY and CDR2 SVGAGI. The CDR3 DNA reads TGTGCCAGCACCAGGGGCCACGCGGATAATCAGCCCCAGCATTTT. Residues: CASTRGHADNQPQHF.

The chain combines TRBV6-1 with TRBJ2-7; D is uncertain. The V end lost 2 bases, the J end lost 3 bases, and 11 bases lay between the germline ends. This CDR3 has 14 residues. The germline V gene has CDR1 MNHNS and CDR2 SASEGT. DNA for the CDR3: TGTGCCAGCAGTGAATTACTCCAGGTCTACGAGCAGTACTTC. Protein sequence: CASSELLQVYEQYF.

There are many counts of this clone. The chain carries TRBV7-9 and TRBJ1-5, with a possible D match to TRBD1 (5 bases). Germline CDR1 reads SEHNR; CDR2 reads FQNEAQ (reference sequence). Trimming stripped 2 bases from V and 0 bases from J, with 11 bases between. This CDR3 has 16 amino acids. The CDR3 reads CASSLYSGTSNQPQHF. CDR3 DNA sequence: TGTGCCAGCAGCTTATACAGCGGGACTAGCAATCAGCCCCAGCATTTT. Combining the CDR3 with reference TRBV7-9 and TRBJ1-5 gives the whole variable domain DTGVSQNPRHKITKRGQNVTFRCDPISEHNRLYWYRQTLGQGPEFLTYFQNEAQLEKSRLLSDRFSAERPKGSFSTLEIQRTEQGDSAMYLCASSLYSGTSNQPQHFGDGTRLSIL.

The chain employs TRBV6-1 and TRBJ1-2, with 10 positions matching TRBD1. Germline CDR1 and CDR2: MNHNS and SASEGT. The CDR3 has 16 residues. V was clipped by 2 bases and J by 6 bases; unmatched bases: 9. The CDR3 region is CASSEPGTGVYDGYTF. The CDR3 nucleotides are TGTGCCAGCAGTGAACCTGGGACAGGGGTATATGATGGCTACACCTTC.

The CDR3 DNA reads as TGTGCCTGGAGTGGGTCTGAGTTTAGTGCGGATCAGCCCCAGCATTTT. Residues: CAWSGSEFSADQPQHF. The chain carries TRBV30 and TRBJ1-5; the D is unclear. Per the germline V gene, CDR1 is GTSNPN and CDR2 is SVGIG (reference sequence). V gave up 1 base and J gave up 5 bases, with 18 bases separating them. This CDR3 is 16 amino acids long.

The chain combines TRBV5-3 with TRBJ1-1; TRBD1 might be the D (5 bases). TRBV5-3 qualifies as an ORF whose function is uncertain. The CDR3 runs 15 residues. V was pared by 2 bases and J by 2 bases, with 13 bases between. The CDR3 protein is CARSFAGRGNTEAFF. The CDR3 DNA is TGTGCCAGAAGCTTCGCCGGGAGGGGAAACACTGAAGCTTTCTTT.

The CDR3, as DNA: TGTGCCAGCAAGCCCTACGCGAGGGATGAGCAGTTCTTC. Translation gives CASKPYARDEQFF. This sequence joins TRBV9 and TRBJ2-1; weak D call: TRBD2 (5 bases). Trimming removed 6 bases at V and 8 bases at J, with 15 bases between. The CDR3 has 13 residues. Germline CDR1 is SGDLS and CDR2 is YYNGEE.

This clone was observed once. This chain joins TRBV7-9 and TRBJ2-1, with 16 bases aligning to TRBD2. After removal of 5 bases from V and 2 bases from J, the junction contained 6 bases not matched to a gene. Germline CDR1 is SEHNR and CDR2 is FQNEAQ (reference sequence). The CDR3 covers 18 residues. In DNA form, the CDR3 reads TGTGCCAGCAGCGCAGGGACTAGCGGGAGGGCCCCCTACAATGAGCAGTTCTTC. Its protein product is CASSAGTSGRAPYNEQFF.

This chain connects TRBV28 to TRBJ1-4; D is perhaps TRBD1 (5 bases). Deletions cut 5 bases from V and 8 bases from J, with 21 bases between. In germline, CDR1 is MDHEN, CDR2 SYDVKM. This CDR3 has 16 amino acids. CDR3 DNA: TGTGCCAGCAGTGGGGGAGGGGCCGGGTCCGTCGAAAAACTGTTTTTT. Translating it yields CASSGGGAGSVEKLFF.

The CDR3: CASSFDRVNTGELFF. CDR3 nucleotide sequence: TGTGCCAGCAGCTTCGACAGGGTGAACACCGGGGAGCTGTTTTTT. The rearrangement links TRBV28 to TRBJ2-2; 7 nucleotides match TRBD1. Trimming at V came to 6 bases and at J to 1 base, leaving 5 bases not matched to a gene. CDR3 size: 15 residues. Germline assignment: CDR1 MDHEN and CDR2 SYDVKM.

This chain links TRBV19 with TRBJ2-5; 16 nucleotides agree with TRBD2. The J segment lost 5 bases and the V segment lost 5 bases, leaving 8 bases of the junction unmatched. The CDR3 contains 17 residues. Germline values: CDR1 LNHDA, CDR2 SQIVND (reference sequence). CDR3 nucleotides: TGTGCCAGTAGTTCCCGGGGACTAGCGGGAGGGCCGGAGACCCAGTACTTC. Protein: CASSSRGLAGGPETQYF. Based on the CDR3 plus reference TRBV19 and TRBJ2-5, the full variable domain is DGGITQSPKYLFRKEGQNVTLSCEQNLNHDAMYWYRQDPGQGLRLIYYSQIVNDFQKGDIAEGYSVSREKKESFPLTVTSAQKNPTAFYLCASSSRGLAGGPETQYFGPGTRLLVL.

The CDR3 here is CSASSREGSSYNEQFF. Here the CDR3 DNA reads TGCAGTGCTAGTTCGCGGGAGGGCTCCTCCTACAATGAGCAGTTCTTC. The chain employs TRBV20-1 and TRBJ2-1, with 9 bases matching TRBD2. The germline CDR1 and CDR2 sequences are DFQATT and SNEGSKA (reference sequence). This CDR3 is 16 amino acids long. With V trimmed by 3 bases and J by 0 bases, 6 bases remained unmatched.

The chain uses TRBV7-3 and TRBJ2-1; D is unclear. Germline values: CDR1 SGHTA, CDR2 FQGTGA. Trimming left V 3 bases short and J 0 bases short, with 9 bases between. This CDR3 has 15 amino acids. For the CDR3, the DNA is TGTGCCAGCAGCTTGTCGGAGAGCTCCTACAATGAGCAGTTCTTC. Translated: CASSLSESSYNEQFF.

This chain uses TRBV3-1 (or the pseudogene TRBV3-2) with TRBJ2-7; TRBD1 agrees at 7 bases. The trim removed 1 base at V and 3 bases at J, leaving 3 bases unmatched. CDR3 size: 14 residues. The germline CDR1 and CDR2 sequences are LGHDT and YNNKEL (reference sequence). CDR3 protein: CASSQGDRVYEQYF. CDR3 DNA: TGTGCCAGCAGCCAAGGAGACAGGGTCTACGAGCAGTACTTC.